The T cell receptor beta chain under discussion was sequenced for a study of identical twins. Template switching (which added a universal primer site) was used, and cDNA carried unique molecular identifiers. MiXCR was run by TCRdb on the 5' RACE reads, yielding one entry per CDR3 protein. This sample has just under 550,000 distinct CDR3 sequences, with approximately 14% found just once. This clonotype was detected ten times or more. The CDR3 loop spans 14 amino acids. The V and J ends lost 9 bases and 0 bases, in that order; junction bases with no gene match: 2. CDR1 KGHDR and CDR2 SFDVKD come from the germline V gene. These same data were also listed under a study on yellow fever vaccine responses in identical twins.

The gene calls are TRBV24-1 and TRBJ2-2, with TRBD1 matching 8 bases. The source is a woman between 18 and 29 years old in good health. The sequenced sample consisted of CD4+ T cells sorted from blood. The CDR3 is CATQTGANTGELFF. CDR3 bases: TGTGCCACCCAGACAGGGGCGAACACCGGGGAGCTGTTTTTT.